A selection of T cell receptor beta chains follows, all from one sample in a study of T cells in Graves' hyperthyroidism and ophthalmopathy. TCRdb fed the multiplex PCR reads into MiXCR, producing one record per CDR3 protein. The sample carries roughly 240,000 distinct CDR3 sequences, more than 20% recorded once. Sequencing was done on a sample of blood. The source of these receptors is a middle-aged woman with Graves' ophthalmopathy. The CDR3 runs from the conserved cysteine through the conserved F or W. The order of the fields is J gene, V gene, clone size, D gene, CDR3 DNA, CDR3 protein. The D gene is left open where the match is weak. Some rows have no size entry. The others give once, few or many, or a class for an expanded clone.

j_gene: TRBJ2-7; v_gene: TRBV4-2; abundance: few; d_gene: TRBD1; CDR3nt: TGTGCCAGCAGCGTGGGACAGGGGGTCTACGAGCAGTACTTC; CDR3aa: CASSVGQGVYEQYF
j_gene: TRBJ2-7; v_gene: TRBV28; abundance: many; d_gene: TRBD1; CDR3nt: TGTGCCAGCGGACAGGGGGCTTACGAGCAGTACTTC; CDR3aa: CASGQGAYEQYF
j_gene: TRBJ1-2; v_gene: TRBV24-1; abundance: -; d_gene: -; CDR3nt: TGTGCCACCAGTGATTTCGGGCCCCATGGCTACACCTTC; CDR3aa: CATSDFGPHGYTF
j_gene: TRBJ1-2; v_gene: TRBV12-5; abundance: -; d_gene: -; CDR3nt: TGTGCTAGTGGTTTGGCGCGGGTTGATGGCTACACCTTC; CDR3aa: CASGLARVDGYTF
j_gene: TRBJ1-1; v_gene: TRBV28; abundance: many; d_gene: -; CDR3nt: TGTGCCAGCAGTTTGAAGGGGAGGATGACTTTCTTT; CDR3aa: CASSLKGRMTFF
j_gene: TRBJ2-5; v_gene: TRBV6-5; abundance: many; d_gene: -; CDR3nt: TGTGCCAGCACCCCACCAGGGATAGGGCGAGAGACCCAGTACTTC; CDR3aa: CASTPPGIGRETQYF
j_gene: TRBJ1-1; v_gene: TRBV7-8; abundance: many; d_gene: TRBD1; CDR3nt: TGTGCCAGCAGACTAGGGACAGCGAACACTGAAGCTCTCTTT; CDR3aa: CASRLGTANTEALF
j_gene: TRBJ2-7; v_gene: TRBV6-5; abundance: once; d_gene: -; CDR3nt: TGTGCCAGCAGTTACCCCCACAGCTACGAGCAGTACTTC; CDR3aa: CASSYPHSYEQYF
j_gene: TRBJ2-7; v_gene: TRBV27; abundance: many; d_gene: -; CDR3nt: TGTGCCAGCAGTCTAAGAAGGGGACCCGCATACGAGCAGTACTTC; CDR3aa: CASSLRRGPAYEQYF
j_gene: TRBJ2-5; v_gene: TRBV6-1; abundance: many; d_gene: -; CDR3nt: TGTGCCAGCAGTGATGGCAACCAAGAGACCCAGTACTTC; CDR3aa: CASSDGNQETQYF
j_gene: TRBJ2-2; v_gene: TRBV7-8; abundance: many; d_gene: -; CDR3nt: TGTGCCAGCAGCTCATACTTCAACACCGGGGAGCTGTTTTTT; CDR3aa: CASSSYFNTGELFF
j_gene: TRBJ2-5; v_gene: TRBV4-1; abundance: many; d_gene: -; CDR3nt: TGCGCCAGCAGCCGGTGGCAGAAAGAGACCCAGTACTTC; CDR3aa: CASSRWQKETQYF
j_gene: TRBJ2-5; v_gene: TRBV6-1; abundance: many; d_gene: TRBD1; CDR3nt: TGTGCCAGCAGTAGCACAGGGGGCGGAAAGACCCAGTACTTC; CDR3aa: CASSSTGGGKTQYF
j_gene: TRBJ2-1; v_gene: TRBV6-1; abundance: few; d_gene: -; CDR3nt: TGTGCCAGCAGTCAAGACGAGCAGTTCTTC; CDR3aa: CASSQDEQFF
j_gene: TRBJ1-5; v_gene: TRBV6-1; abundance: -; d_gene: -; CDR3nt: TGTGCCAGCAGTGGGTCAGTGAATCAGCCCCAGCATTTT; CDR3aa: CASSGSVNQPQHF
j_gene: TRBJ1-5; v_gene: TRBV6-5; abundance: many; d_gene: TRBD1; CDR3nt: TGTGCCAGCAGTTCGTTAACAGGGGTCTATAGCAATCAGCCCCAGCATTTT; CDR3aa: CASSSLTGVYSNQPQHF
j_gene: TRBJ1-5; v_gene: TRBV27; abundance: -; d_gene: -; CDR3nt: TGTGCCAGCAGTTTATACCCCCGAGCAGGGCGCAATCAGCCCCAGCATTTT; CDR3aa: CASSLYPRAGRNQPQHF